A selection of T cell receptor beta chains follows, all from one sample in a study of T cells in Graves' hyperthyroidism and ophthalmopathy. From the multiplex PCR reads, TCRdb called clonotypes with MiXCR, one entry per CDR3 protein. The sample shows some 350,000 distinct CDR3 sequences, 25% of them seen only once. Input material: blood. Receptor source: a man aged 45-65 years with Graves' hyperthyroidism. Each CDR3 is given with its conserved first and last residue. A D gene is named only where the DNA matches it firmly. Only some rows state a clone size, as once, few, many or a class for expanded clones.

V gene,J gene,CDR3 length,clone size,D gene,CDR3 DNA,CDR3 protein
TRBV7-9,TRBJ2-5,14,many,TRBD2,TGTGCCAGCAGCGAACTAGCGGGTAAAGAGACCCAGTACTTC,CASSELAGKETQYF
TRBV6-1,TRBJ1-1,17,few,.,TGTGCCAGCAGTGAGATGGAGGTAGTCGGCCCGCGCCCTGAAGCTTTCTTT,CASSEMEVVGPRPEAFF
TRBV6-1,TRBJ1-5,15,few,.,TGTGCCAGCAGTCTCGGGACCTCCCCGGGGCAGCCCCAGCATTTT,CASSLGTSPGQPQHF
TRBV20-1,TRBJ2-2,14,few,.,TGCAGTGCTAGTCGTAGTGCGTTACCCGGGGAGCTGTTTTTT,CSASRSALPGELFF
TRBV20-1,TRBJ2-5,10,few,.,TGCAGTGCTAGATCCCGGGATGTTTACTTC,CSARSRDVYF
TRBV20-1,TRBJ2-1,11,few,.,TGCAGTGCTGCCGAGTACAATGAGCAGTTCTTC,CSAAEYNEQFF
TRBV11-3,TRBJ2-5,15,many,TRBD1,TGTGCCAGCAGCATAAAAACAGGGGGGAAAGAGACCCAGTACTTC,CASSIKTGGKETQYF
TRBV6-2/TRBV6-3,TRBJ2-3,15,many,.,TGTGCCAGCAGTTACCGTAGGAGCTTCACAGATACGCAGTATTTT,CASSYRRSFTDTQYF
TRBV20-1,TRBJ1-3,13,.,.,TGCAGTGCACAGGCCCACTCTGGAAACACCATATATTTT,CSAQAHSGNTIYF
TRBV11-2,TRBJ2-7,14,many,TRBD2,TGTGCCAGCAACGAACTAGCGGGAGTAAACGAGCAGTACTTC,CASNELAGVNEQYF
TRBV20-1,TRBJ2-3,16,.,TRBD2,TGCAGTGCTAGTTGGGCTAGCGGGAGGGAATTGAATACGCAGTATTTT,CSASWASGRELNTQYF
TRBV12-3/TRBV12-4,TRBJ2-7,12,.,.,TGTGCCAGCAGTTTAGTGGGCCGGAGGCAGTACTTC,CASSLVGRRQYF
TRBV28,TRBJ1-1,11,many,.,TGTGGAGCGTGGGGGAACACTGAAGCTTTCTTT,CGAWGNTEAFF
TRBV20-1,TRBJ2-5,15,few,TRBD1,TGCAGTGCTAGTGCAGGGACAGGGGACGTGGAGACCCAGTACTTC,CSASAGTGDVETQYF
TRBV28,TRBJ1-2,13,.,TRBD1,TGTGCCAGCAGACAAGGGACAGGGGATGGCTACACCTTC,CASRQGTGDGYTF
TRBV28,TRBJ2-3,13,many,.,TGTGCCAGCAGTTTGCCAGACACAGATACGCAGTATTTT,CASSLPDTDTQYF
TRBV28,TRBJ2-7,12,many,.,TGTGCCAGCAGTTTACCGTACTACGAGCAGTACTTC,CASSLPYYEQYF
TRBV7-2,TRBJ1-2,13,.,TRBD1,TGTGCCAGCAGCTTAGGACAGGGGTTAGGCTACACCTTC,CASSLGQGLGYTF
TRBV11-2,TRBJ2-1,13,many,TRBD2,TGTGCCAGCAGCTTGCGGGAGTCATATGAGCAGTTCTTC,CASSLRESYEQFF
TRBV27,TRBJ1-6,15,.,TRBD1,TGTGCCAGCAGCCTGACAGGGTACGGGGATTCACCCCTCCACTTT,CASSLTGYGDSPLHF
TRBV30,TRBJ2-3,16,once,TRBD2,TGTGCCTGGAGACCACGGGGGAGGGGCTACACAGATACGCAGTATTTT,CAWRPRGRGYTDTQYF
TRBV5-1,TRBJ2-1,15,many,TRBD2,TGCGCCAGCAGACACACTAGCGGGAGTGGCAATGAGCAGTTCTTC,CASRHTSGSGNEQFF
TRBV2,TRBJ2-1,10,many,.,TGTGCCAGCAGGCTGAATGAGCAGTTCTTC,CASRLNEQFF
TRBV30,TRBJ2-7,13,few,TRBD1,TGTGCCTGGAGTCCGGACAGGGGTTACGAGCAGTACTTC,CAWSPDRGYEQYF
TRBV12-3/TRBV12-4,TRBJ2-6,12,few,.,TGTGCCACATCTACTGGGGCCAACGTCCTGACTTTC,CATSTGANVLTF
TRBV13,TRBJ2-1,14,few,TRBD2,TGTGCCAGCGTCCGTCGTGAGCGGGAGAATGAGCAGTTCTTC,CASVRRERENEQFF
TRBV5-6,TRBJ2-1,12,.,.,TGTGCCAGCGGTCCGGAGGGCAATGAGCAGTTCTTC,CASGPEGNEQFF
TRBV5-1,TRBJ2-2,15,few,TRBD1,TGCGCCAGCAGCTTGGAACAGGGGGCGGTCGGGGAGCTGTTTTTT,CASSLEQGAVGELFF
TRBV28,TRBJ1-2,15,.,.,TGTGCCAGCAGTCCGACCCCCGGGACAAGCTATGGCTACACCTTC,CASSPTPGTSYGYTF
TRBV6-9,TRBJ2-3,16,.,.,TGTGCCAGCTGCTCCCTGGGTGGGGTGAGCACAGATACGCAGTATTTT,CASCSLGGVSTDTQYF
TRBV19,TRBJ1-1,16,.,.,TGTGCCAGTTTCAAGGGCCGTAGGTCCATGAACACTGAAGCTTTCTTT,CASFKGRRSMNTEAFF
TRBV7-3,TRBJ2-5,13,.,.,TGTGCCAGCAGCCGGGTGGGGGGAGAGACCCAGTACTTC,CASSRVGGETQYF
TRBV5-1,TRBJ2-7,15,.,TRBD2,TGCGCCAGCAGCTTAACCGGGACTAGCGAGTACGAGCAGTACTTC,CASSLTGTSEYEQYF
TRBV20-1,TRBJ2-7,11,few,.,TGCAGTGCTGGACGAGACTACGAGCAGTACTTC,CSAGRDYEQYF
TRBV3-1,TRBJ1-4,16,.,.,TGTGCCAGCAGCCCCCCCCCGGACAGCCTTAATGAAAAACTGTTTTTT,CASSPPPDSLNEKLFF
TRBV11-2,TRBJ2-7,14,many,.,TGTGCCAGCAGCTTTCCGAACAGGGTAGGCGAGCAGTACTTC,CASSFPNRVGEQYF
TRBV2,TRBJ1-1,12,many,.,TGTGCCAGCACCCCAGGCGGGGCTGAAGCTTTCTTT,CASTPGGAEAFF
TRBV29-1,TRBJ1-1,12,few,TRBD1,TGCAGCGTTAAGATAGGACAGGCTGAAGCTTTCTTT,CSVKIGQAEAFF
TRBV7-9,TRBJ1-1,16,.,.,TGTGCCAGCAGCCTCCCGGACCCACCGACTGCCACTGAAGCTTTCTTT,CASSLPDPPTATEAFF
TRBV7-3,TRBJ2-7,16,many,.,TGTGCCAGCAGCTTAATGGGGGGGGCTGAATCCTACGAGCAGTACTTC,CASSLMGGAESYEQYF
TRBV12-3/TRBV12-4,TRBJ1-1,15,.,.,TGTGCCAGCAGTTCGCCCCCCACCTTTGGAACTGAAGCTTTCTTT,CASSSPPTFGTEAFF
TRBV7-9,TRBJ2-7,14,many,.,TGTGCCAGCAGCTTGGGCAGGGAGAGTTACGAGCAGTACTTC,CASSLGRESYEQYF
TRBV19,TRBJ2-2,15,few,TRBD1,TGTGCCAGTAGTATCCTCGGACAGGGTGCCGGGGAGCTGTTTTTT,CASSILGQGAGELFF
TRBV28,TRBJ2-7,11,.,.,TGTGCCAGCAGTATACAGCTCCAGCAGTACTTC,CASSIQLQQYF
TRBV10-2,TRBJ2-3,12,few,.,TGCGCCAGCAGAGGGGCCCCAGATACGCAGTATTTT,CASRGAPDTQYF
TRBV25-1,TRBJ1-1,13,.,TRBD1,TGTGCCAGCGGGTACAGGGGGCTCACTGAAGCTTTCTTT,CASGYRGLTEAFF
TRBV12-3/TRBV12-4,TRBJ2-1,15,few,.,TGTGCCAGCAGTTTAGGTGGCAATAGATTCAATGAGCAGTTCTTC,CASSLGGNRFNEQFF
TRBV6-1,TRBJ2-2,16,few,.,TGTGCCAGCAGTGCCCCGCCAGGGTCGGGCACCGGGGAGCTGTTTTTT,CASSAPPGSGTGELFF
TRBV29-1,TRBJ2-1,16,.,TRBD2,TGCAGCGCCCTTGAAATAAGCGGGAGTTCCTACAATGAGCAGTTCTTC,CSALEISGSSYNEQFF
TRBV11-2,TRBJ2-5,15,many,.,TGTGCCAGCAGCTTAGTCGGGGGCGGTTTTGAGACCCAGTACTTC,CASSLVGGGFETQYF
TRBV13,TRBJ1-4,14,.,.,TGTGCCAGCAGCTTAGGGGGGCCGAAGGGGAAACTGTTTTTT,CASSLGGPKGKLFF
TRBV20-1,TRBJ2-1,14,.,TRBD2,TGCAGTGCTGCAGTTCGGGAGGCATACAATGAGCAGTTCTTC,CSAAVREAYNEQFF
TRBV28,TRBJ2-5,15,.,.,TGTGCCAGCAGTTCCGAGGCCGGCAGAGGAGAGACCCAGTACTTC,CASSSEAGRGETQYF